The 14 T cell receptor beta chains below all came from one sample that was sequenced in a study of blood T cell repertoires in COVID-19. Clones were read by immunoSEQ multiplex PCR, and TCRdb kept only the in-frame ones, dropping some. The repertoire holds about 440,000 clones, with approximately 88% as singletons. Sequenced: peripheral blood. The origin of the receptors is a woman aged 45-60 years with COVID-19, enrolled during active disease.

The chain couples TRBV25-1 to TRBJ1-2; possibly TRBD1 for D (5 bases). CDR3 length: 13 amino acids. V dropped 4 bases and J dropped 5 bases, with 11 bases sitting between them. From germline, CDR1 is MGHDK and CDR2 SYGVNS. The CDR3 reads CASSGGAMYGYTF. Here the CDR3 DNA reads TGTGCCAGCAGTGGTGGGGCGATGTATGGCTACACCTTC.

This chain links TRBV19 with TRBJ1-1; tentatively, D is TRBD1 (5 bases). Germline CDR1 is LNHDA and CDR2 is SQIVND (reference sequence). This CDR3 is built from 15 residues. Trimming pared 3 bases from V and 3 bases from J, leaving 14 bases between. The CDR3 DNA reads TGTGCCAGTAGTATGGCTCAGGGTTTTCACACTGAAGCTTTCTTT. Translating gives CASSMAQGFHTEAFF.

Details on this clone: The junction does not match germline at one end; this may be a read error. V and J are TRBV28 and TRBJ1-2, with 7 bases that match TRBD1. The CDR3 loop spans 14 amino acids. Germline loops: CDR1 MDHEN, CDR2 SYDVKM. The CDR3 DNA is TGTGCCAGCAGCTTATTCAGGGGGTCGGCTGGCTACACCTTC. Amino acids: CASSLFRGSAGYTF.

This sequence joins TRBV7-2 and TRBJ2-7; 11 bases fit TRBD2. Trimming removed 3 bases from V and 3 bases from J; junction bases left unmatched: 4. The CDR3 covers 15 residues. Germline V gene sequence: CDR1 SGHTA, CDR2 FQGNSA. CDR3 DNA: TGTGCCAGCAGCTTCGGACTAGCGGGTTTCTACGAGCAGTACTTC. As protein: CASSFGLAGFYEQYF.

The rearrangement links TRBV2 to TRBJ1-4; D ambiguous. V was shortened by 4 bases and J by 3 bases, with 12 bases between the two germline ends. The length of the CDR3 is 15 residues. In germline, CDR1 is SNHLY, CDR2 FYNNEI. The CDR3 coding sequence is TGTGCCAGCAGTGGGCGGGGATCGGCTAATGAAAAACTGTTTTTT. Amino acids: CASSGRGSANEKLFF.

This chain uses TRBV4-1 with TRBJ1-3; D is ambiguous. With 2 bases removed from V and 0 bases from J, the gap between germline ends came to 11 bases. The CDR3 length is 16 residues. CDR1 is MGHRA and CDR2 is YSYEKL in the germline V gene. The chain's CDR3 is CASSQLPFGSGNTIYF. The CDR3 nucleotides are TGCGCCAGCAGCCAATTACCCTTCGGCTCTGGAAACACCATATATTTT.

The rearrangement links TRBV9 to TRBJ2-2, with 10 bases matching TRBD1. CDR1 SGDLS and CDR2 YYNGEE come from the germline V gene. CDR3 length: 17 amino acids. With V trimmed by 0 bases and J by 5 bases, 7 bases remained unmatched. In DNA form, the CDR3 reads TGTGCCAGCAGCGTAGAACCGACAGGGGGCGTGACCGGGGAGCTGTTTTTT. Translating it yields CASSVEPTGGVTGELFF.

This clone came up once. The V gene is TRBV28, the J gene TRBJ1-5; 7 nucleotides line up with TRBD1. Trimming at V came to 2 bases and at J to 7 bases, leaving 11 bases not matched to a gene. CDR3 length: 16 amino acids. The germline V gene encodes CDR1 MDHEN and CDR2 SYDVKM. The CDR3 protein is CASSLAVRDRGQPQHF. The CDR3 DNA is TGTGCCAGCAGTTTAGCCGTACGGGACAGAGGACAGCCCCAGCATTTT.

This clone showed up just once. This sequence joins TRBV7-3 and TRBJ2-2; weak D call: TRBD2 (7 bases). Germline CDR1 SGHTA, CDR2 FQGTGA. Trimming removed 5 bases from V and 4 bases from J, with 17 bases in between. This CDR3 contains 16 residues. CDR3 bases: TGTGCCAGCAGCCGCCTGGGGGGCGGGGGCACCGGGGAGCTGTTTTTT. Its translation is CASSRLGGGGTGELFF. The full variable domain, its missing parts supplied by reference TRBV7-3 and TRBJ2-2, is GAGVSQTPSNKVTEKGKYVELRCDPISGHTALYWYRQSLGQGPEFLIYFQGTGAADDSGLPNDRFFAVRPEGSVSTLKIQRTERGDSAVYLCASSRLGGGGTGELFFGEGSRLTVL.

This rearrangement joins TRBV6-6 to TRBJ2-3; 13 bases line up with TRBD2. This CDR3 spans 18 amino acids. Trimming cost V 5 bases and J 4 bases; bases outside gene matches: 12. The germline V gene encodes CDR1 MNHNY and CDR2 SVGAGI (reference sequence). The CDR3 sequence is CASSPPPTSGGSADTQYF. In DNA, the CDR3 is TGTGCCAGCAGTCCCCCCCCGACTAGCGGGGGGTCAGCAGATACGCAGTATTTT.

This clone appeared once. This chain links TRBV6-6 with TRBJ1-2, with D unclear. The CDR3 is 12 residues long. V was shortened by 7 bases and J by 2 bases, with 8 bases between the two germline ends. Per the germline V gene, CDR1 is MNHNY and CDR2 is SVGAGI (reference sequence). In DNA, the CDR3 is TGTGCCAGCATAGGAGGCAACTATGGCTACACCTTC. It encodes CASIGGNYGYTF.

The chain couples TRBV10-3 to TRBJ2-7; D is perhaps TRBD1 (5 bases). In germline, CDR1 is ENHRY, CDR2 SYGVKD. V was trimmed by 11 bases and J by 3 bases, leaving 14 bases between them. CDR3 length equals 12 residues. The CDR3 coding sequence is TGTGCCGTACAAGGCGACAGCTACGAGCAGTACTTC. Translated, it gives CAVQGDSYEQYF.

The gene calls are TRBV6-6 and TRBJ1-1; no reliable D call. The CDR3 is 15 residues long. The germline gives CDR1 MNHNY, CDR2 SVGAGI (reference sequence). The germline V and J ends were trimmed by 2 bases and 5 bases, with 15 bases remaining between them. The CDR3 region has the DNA TGTGCCAGCAGTTACGCGGGTGAGGTCCGAACTGAAGCTTTCTTT. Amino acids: CASSYAGEVRTEAFF.

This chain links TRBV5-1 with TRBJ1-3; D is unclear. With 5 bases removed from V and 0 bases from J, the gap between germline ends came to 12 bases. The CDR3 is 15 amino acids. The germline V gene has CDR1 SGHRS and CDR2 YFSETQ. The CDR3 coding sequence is TGCGCCAGCAGGGTGGGCGTACTCTCTGGAAACACCATATATTTT. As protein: CASRVGVLSGNTIYF.